These 27 T cell receptor beta chains originate from one sample sequenced in a study of vaccination effects on CD4 cells after COVID-19. These receptors are not linked to any known antigen. Following 10 days of culture, CD4+ T cells were isolated. TCRdb's table, derived via immunoSEQ multiplex PCR, lists solely in-frame clones and lacks some. The data contain approximately 31,000 clones, roughly 70% of them singletons. The sample in question was CD4+ T cells from PBMCs cultured without peptide, obtained before COVID-19 vaccination. All receptors derive from a human donor who received a COVID-19 vaccine.

This chain connects TRBV7-9 to TRBJ1-2; no clear D. This CDR3 comprises 14 residues. Germline lookup yields CDR1 SEHNR and CDR2 FQNEAQ (reference sequence). With 5 bases removed from V and 8 bases from J, the gap between germline ends came to 18 bases. The CDR3 coding sequence is TGTGCCAGCAGCCTTTTGTCTACGGGTGAAGGCTACACCTTC. Translation: CASSLLSTGEGYTF.

The chain couples TRBV11-3 to TRBJ2-1; D gene uncertain. V shed 2 bases and J shed 6 bases, with 8 bases lying between them. This CDR3 spans 13 amino acids. Per the germline V gene, CDR1 is SGHNT and CDR2 is YENEEA. The DNA for the CDR3 is TGTGCCAGCAGCTTACGTCAGCCCAATGAGCAGTTCTTC. Protein product: CASSLRQPNEQFF. Filled out from reference TRBV11-3 and TRBJ2-1, the complete variable domain reads EAGVVQSPRYKIIEKKQPVAFWCNPISGHNTLYWYLQNLGQGPELLIRYENEEAVDDSQLPKDRFSAERLKGVDSTLKIQPAELGDSAVYLCASSLRQPNEQFFGPGTRLTVL.

The chain is built from TRBV30 and TRBJ1-6, with D perhaps matching TRBD1 (5 bases). CDR1 is GTSNPN and CDR2 is SVGIG in the germline V gene (reference sequence). Trimming shortened V by 0 bases and J by 9 bases, and 18 bases separated the two germline ends. The CDR3 length is 16 residues. The CDR3: CAWSVTDGTWGSPLHF. In DNA, the CDR3 is TGTGCCTGGAGTGTGACAGATGGGACGTGGGGTTCACCCCTCCACTTT.

The chain has TRBV9 and TRBJ1-4, with 8 nucleotides matching TRBD1. The ends lost 1 base at V and 5 bases at J; junction bases unmatched: 4. This CDR3 is 15 amino acids long. Looked up from germline, CDR1 is SGDLS and CDR2 is YYNGEE. CDR3 in DNA: TGTGCCAGCAGCGTAAGGACAGGGAAAAATGAAAAACTGTTTTTT. It encodes CASSVRTGKNEKLFF.

This clone was seen only a few times. The rearrangement uses TRBV5-1 and TRBJ1-3, with 7 nucleotides matching TRBD1. Per germline, CDR1 SGHRS and CDR2 YFSETQ. The J segment lost 4 bases and the V segment lost 4 bases, leaving 8 bases of the junction unmatched. The CDR3 loop spans 15 amino acids. Here the CDR3 reads CASSGQQGWGNTIYF. As DNA, the CDR3 is TGCGCCAGCAGCGGTCAACAGGGGTGGGGAAACACCATATATTTT. Together with reference TRBV5-1 and TRBJ1-3, the CDR3 gives the full variable domain: KAGVTQTPRYLIKTRGQQVTLSCSPISGHRSVSWYQQTPGQGLQFLFEYFSETQRNKGNFPGRFSGRQFSNSRSEMNVSTLELGDSALYLCASSGQQGWGNTIYFGEGSWLTVV.

This sequence joins TRBV7-9 and TRBJ1-6; TRBD1 aligns across 7 bases. The CDR3 extends over 15 amino acids. Trimming at V came to 5 bases and at J to 2 bases, leaving 3 bases not matched to a gene. Germline V gives CDR1 SEHNR, CDR2 FQNEAQ (reference sequence). In DNA, the CDR3 is TGTGCCAGCAGCCAAGGGGGCGCCTATAATTCACCCCTCCACTTT. Translating gives CASSQGGAYNSPLHF.

The V gene is TRBV10-3, the J gene TRBJ2-2, with a possible D match to TRBD2 (6 bases). Trimming pared 5 bases from V and 6 bases from J, leaving 10 bases between. Germline V CDR1 and CDR2: ENHRY, SYGVKD. The CDR3 sequence is 13 residues long. DNA of the CDR3: TGTGCCATCAGTCCTTCGGGGGCCGGGGAGCTGTTTTTT. Translated: CAISPSGAGELFF.

The J gene is TRBJ2-2, the V gene TRBV6-6; 7 bases fit TRBD2. The CDR3 covers 16 residues. The V gene end was trimmed by 5 bases and the J gene end by 5 bases; junction bases not matched to a gene: 11. Germline-derived CDR1 and CDR2 are MNHNY and SVGAGI (reference sequence). The CDR3 loop reads CASSPPRAGVTGELFF. The CDR3 bases are TGTGCCAGCAGTCCCCCCCGGGCGGGAGTAACCGGGGAGCTGTTTTTT.

The chain carries TRBV29-1 and TRBJ1-6; tentative D call: TRBD1 (5 bases). CDR3 length equals 12 residues. Germline CDR1 and CDR2: SQVTM and ANQGSEA. V was trimmed by 4 bases and J by 7 bases, leaving 8 bases between them. For the CDR3, the DNA is TGCAGCGTTGGGGGGAACAATTCACCCCTCCACTTT. This sequence encodes CSVGGNNSPLHF. The full variable domain, rest sourced from reference TRBV29-1 and TRBJ1-6, is SAVISQKPSRDICQRGTSLTIQCQVDSQVTMMFWYRQQPGQSLTLIATANQGSEATYESGFVIDKFPISRPNLTFSTLTVSNMSPEDSSIYLCSVGGNNSPLHFGNGTRLTVT.

This sequence joins TRBV25-1 and TRBJ1-2; a weak D match, TRBD1 (6 bases). V gave up 6 bases and J gave up 2 bases, with 13 bases separating them. Germline loops: CDR1 MGHDK, CDR2 SYGVNS. This CDR3 is built from 14 residues. CDR3 sequence reads: CASRRGGANYGYTF. Written as DNA, the CDR3 is TGTGCCAGCAGGCGGGGGGGGGCAAACTATGGCTACACCTTC.

This chain uses TRBV24-1 with TRBJ2-1, with TRBD1 matching 8 bases. The CDR3 consists of 13 residues. Germline assignment: CDR1 KGHDR and CDR2 SFDVKD. J was trimmed by 10 bases and V by 5 bases; bases with no gene match: 6. This CDR3 reads CATSGRGTGEQFF. DNA for the CDR3: TGTGCCACCAGTGGTCGCGGGACAGGCGAGCAGTTCTTC.

The gene calls are TRBV29-1 and TRBJ2-6; 8 positions agree with TRBD1. The germline V gene has CDR1 SQVTM and CDR2 ANQGSEA. CDR3 length: 19 amino acids. Germline trimming cut 4 bases from V and 0 bases from J; bases unmatched to any gene: 14. CDR3 in amino acids: CSVVTFGTGAYSGANVLTF. The DNA of the CDR3 is TGCAGCGTTGTGACCTTCGGGACAGGAGCCTACTCTGGGGCCAACGTCCTGACTTTC.

This clone was counted between two and nine times. The chain recombines TRBV19 with TRBJ1-2; maybe TRBD1 (5 bases). V lost 6 bases and J 7 bases, leaving 18 bases between the germline ends. CDR1 and CDR2 from the germline V gene are LNHDA and SQIVND (reference sequence). The length of the CDR3 is 14 residues. The CDR3 DNA sequence: TGTGCCAGTAGAATTCCAGGGATACGACGTGGCTACACCTTC. The encoded protein is CASRIPGIRRGYTF.

This rearrangement joins TRBV11-2 to TRBJ2-3, with TRBD2 as a possible D gene (6 bases). The CDR3 is 16 amino acids. In germline, CDR1 is SGHAT, CDR2 FQNNGV. V was pared by 1 base and J by 0 bases, with 11 bases between. The chain's CDR3 is CASSLGAGGSTDTQYF. CDR3 coding DNA: TGTGCCAGCAGCTTAGGGGCAGGAGGGAGCACAGATACGCAGTATTTT.

This clone has just a few counts. This rearrangement joins TRBV18 to TRBJ1-1, with D hard to call. Germline assignment: CDR1 KGHSH and CDR2 LQKENI. Trimming removed 0 bases at V and 1 base at J, with 12 bases between. The CDR3 runs to 16 residues. CDR3 coding DNA: TGTGCCAGCTCACCACCGGGTTCGGGATGGAACACTGAAGCTTTCTTT. Protein: CASSPPGSGWNTEAFF.

The V call is TRBV5-6, the J call TRBJ2-3; the D call may be TRBD1 or TRBD2 (6 bases each). Germline V gene data show CDR1 as SGHDT and CDR2 as YYEEEE. Trimming took off 0 bases at V and 4 bases at J, with 12 bases between the two ends. The CDR3 loop spans 15 amino acids. The CDR3 sequence is CASSLVLGGADTQYF. The CDR3 DNA follows: TGTGCCAGCAGCTTGGTACTCGGGGGCGCAGATACGCAGTATTTT.

This chain links TRBV5-1 with TRBJ2-1; either TRBD1 or TRBD2 may fit D (6 bases each). This CDR3 spans 15 amino acids. Trimming pared 3 bases from V and 4 bases from J, leaving 14 bases between. Germline CDR1 SGHRS, CDR2 YFSETQ. In nucleotides, the CDR3 is TGCGCCAGCAGCTCAACGGGGGCGGGATACAATGAGCAGTTCTTC. Protein: CASSSTGAGYNEQFF.

This clone came up once. The J gene is TRBJ2-7, the V gene TRBV19; TRBD2 is a possible D gene (7 bases). The CDR3 consists of 15 residues. V was trimmed by 3 bases and J by 4 bases, leaving 16 bases between them. Germline CDR1 and CDR2: LNHDA and SQIVND (reference sequence). CDR3 coding DNA: TGTGCCAGTAGTATGGGAGGGGGACAAACTTACGAGCAGTACTTC. This translates into CASSMGGGQTYEQYF.

The chain joins TRBV18 to TRBJ2-2, with D possibly matching TRBD2 (6 bases). The germline V and J ends were trimmed by 3 bases and 2 bases, with 16 bases remaining between them. The CDR3 runs to 17 residues. Germline CDR1 KGHSH, CDR2 LQKENI. For the CDR3, the DNA is TGTGCCAGCTCACCCCCGGGAGCAAGGGCAAACACCGGGGAGCTGTTTTTT. As protein: CASSPPGARANTGELFF.

The V gene is TRBV12-3 or TRBV12-4, the J gene TRBJ2-1; D is uncertain. V was cut by 3 bases and J by 13 bases, with 16 bases left in between. The CDR3 runs to 13 residues. The CDR3 is CASSFTGRQAQFF. The CDR3 DNA reads TGTGCCAGCAGTTTTACGGGCCGCCAAGCACAGTTCTTC.

The DNA for the CDR3 is TGTGCCAGCAGCCAAACGCGCTACGAGCAGTACTTC. This translates into CASSQTRYEQYF. This chain joins TRBV3-1 (or the pseudogene TRBV3-2) and TRBJ2-7; D is unresolved. The CDR3 loop spans 12 amino acids. Per germline, CDR1 LGHDT and CDR2 YNNKEL (reference sequence). V shed 2 bases and J shed 3 bases, with 5 bases lying between them.

The chain carries TRBV19 and TRBJ1-1; no clear D. The CDR3 covers 14 residues. Germline V gene sequence: CDR1 LNHDA, CDR2 SQIVND (reference sequence). With 5 bases removed from V and 1 base from J, the gap between germline ends came to 11 bases. The CDR3 loop reads CASSYDYGNTEAFF. In nucleotides, the CDR3 is TGTGCCAGTAGTTATGATTACGGGAACACTGAAGCTTTCTTT.

On this clone: The junction and the germline gene differ at one end; a read error may be behind it. The chain couples TRBV7-9 to TRBJ2-1; D call uncertain. CDR3 size: 12 residues. The V gene's germline CDR1 is SEHNR and CDR2 FQNEAQ (reference sequence). DNA for the CDR3: TGTGCCAGCAGTATAAGGGCCGCGGCAATCCTCTTC. This sequence encodes CASSIRAAAILF.

The chain joins TRBV10-3 to TRBJ2-2; 8 bases fit TRBD2. Germline CDR1 reads ENHRY; CDR2 reads SYGVKD. Trimming cost V 10 bases and J 0 bases; bases outside gene matches: 7. CDR3 length equals 15 residues. CDR3 sequence (DNA): TGTGCCAGCGAGGGCGGGGGGACGAACACCGGGGAGCTGTTTTTT. Amino acid sequence: CASEGGGTNTGELFF.

The chain couples TRBV2 to TRBJ1-2; D may be TRBD1 (6 bases). CDR1 is SNHLY and CDR2 is FYNNEI in the germline V gene. The V end was cut by 2 bases, the J end by 4 bases, with 17 bases between. CDR3 length: 16 residues. DNA of the CDR3: TGTGCCAGCAGTGAAACTGGGGGGCTCTACCTCTATGGCTACACCTTC. As protein: CASSETGGLYLYGYTF.

This rearrangement joins TRBV5-8 to TRBJ1-2; D unclear. The germline V gene has CDR1 SGHTS and CDR2 YDEGEE. This CDR3 has 14 residues. Trimming removed 5 bases at V and 5 bases at J, with 16 bases between. The CDR3 DNA reads TGTGCCAGCAGTCTTGGTATGCTAGCTTATGGCTACACCTTC. Amino acids: CASSLGMLAYGYTF.

This clone was counted between two and nine times. This chain links TRBV5-5 with TRBJ1-1, with D perhaps TRBD1 (5 bases). The V gene lost 1 base and the J gene lost 5 bases, with 12 bases spanning the gap. The CDR3 consists of 14 residues. Germline assignment: CDR1 SGHKS and CDR2 YYEKEE (reference sequence). This CDR3 is CASSLPGRRTEAFF. CDR3 DNA: TGTGCCAGCAGCTTGCCAGGGCGGAGAACTGAAGCTTTCTTT.